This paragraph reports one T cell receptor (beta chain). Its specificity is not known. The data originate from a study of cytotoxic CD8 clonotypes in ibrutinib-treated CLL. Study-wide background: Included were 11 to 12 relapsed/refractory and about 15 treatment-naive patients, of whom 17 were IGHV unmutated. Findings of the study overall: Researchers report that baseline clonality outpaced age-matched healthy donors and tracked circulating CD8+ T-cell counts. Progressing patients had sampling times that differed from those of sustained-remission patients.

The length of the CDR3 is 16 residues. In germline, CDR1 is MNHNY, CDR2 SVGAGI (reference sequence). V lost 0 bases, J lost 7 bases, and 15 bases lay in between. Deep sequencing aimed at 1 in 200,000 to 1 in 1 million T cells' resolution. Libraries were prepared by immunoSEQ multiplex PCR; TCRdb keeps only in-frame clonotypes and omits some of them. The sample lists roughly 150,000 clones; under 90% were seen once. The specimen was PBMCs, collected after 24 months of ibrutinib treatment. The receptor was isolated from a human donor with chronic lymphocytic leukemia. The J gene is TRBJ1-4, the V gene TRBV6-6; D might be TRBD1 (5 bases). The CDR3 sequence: CASSYSGRVRGEKLFF. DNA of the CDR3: TGTGCCAGCAGTTACTCGGGACGGGTGCGAGGTGAAAAACTGTTTTTT.